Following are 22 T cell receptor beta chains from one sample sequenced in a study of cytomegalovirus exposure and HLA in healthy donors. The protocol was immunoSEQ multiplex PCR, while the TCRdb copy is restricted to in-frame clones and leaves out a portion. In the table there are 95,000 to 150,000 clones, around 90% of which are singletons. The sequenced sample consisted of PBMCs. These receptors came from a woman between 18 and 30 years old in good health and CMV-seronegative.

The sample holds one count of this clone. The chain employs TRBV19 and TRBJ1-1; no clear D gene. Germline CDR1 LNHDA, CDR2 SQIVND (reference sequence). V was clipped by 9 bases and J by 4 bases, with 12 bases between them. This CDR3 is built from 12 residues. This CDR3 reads CASVSGGTEAFF. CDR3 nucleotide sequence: TGTGCCAGCGTGTCGGGTGGCACTGAAGCTTTCTTT. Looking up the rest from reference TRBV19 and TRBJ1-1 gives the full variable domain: DGGITQSPKYLFRKEGQNVTLSCEQNLNHDAMYWYRQDPGQGLRLIYYSQIVNDFQKGDIAEGYSVSREKKESFPLTVTSAQKNPTAFYLCASVSGGTEAFFGQGTRLTVV.

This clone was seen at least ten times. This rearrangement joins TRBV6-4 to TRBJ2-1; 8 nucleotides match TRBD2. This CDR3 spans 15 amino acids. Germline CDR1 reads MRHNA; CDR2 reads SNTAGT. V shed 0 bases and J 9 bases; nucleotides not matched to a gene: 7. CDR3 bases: TGTGCCAGCAGTGACTCTCGGGAGGGAACTGGTGAGCAGTTCTTC. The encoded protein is CASSDSREGTGEQFF.

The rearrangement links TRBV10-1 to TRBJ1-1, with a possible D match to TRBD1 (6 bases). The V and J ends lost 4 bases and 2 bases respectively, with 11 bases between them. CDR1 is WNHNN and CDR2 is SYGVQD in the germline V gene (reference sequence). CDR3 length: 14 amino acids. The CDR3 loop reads CASSVLGANTEAFF. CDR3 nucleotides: TGCGCCAGCAGTGTCCTGGGGGCCAACACTGAAGCTTTCTTT.

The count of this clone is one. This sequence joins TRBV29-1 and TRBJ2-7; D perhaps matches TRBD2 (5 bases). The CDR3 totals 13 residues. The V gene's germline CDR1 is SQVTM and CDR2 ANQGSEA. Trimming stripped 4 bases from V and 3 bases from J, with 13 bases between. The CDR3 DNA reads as TGCAGCGTTGGTTTCGTGGGAGACTACGAGCAGTACTTC. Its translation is CSVGFVGDYEQYF.

Written as DNA, the CDR3 is TGTGCCAGCAGCCCCACAGGGGGCGTCGTCTACGAGCAGTACTTC. Amino acids: CASSPTGGVVYEQYF. The chain combines TRBV5-4 with TRBJ2-7, with 9 bases aligning to TRBD1. CDR3 length: 15 amino acids. V was pared by 4 bases and J by 3 bases, with 8 bases of the junction left unmatched. CDR1 and CDR2 from the germline V gene are SGHNT and YYREEE (reference sequence).

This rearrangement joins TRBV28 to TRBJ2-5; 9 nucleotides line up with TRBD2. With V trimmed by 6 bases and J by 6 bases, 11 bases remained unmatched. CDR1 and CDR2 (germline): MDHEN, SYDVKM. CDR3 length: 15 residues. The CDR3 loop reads CASSQPGTSFQTQYF. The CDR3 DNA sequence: TGTGCCAGCAGCCAGCCCGGGACTAGCTTTCAGACCCAGTACTTC.

DNA for the CDR3: TGTGCCAGTAGTATACAGGCAGGGCCCGGAAACACCATATATTTT. Translating gives CASSIQAGPGNTIYF. V is TRBV19 and J is TRBJ1-3; D may be TRBD1 (5 bases). The CDR3 consists of 15 residues. V was shortened by 2 bases and J by 4 bases, with 12 bases between the two germline ends. From germline, CDR1 is LNHDA and CDR2 SQIVND (reference sequence).

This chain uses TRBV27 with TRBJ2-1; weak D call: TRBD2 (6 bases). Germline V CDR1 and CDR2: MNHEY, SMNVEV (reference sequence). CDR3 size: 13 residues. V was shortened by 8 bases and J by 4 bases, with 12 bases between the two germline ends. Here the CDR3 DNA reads TGTGCCAGCGGGAGGACCTCATACAATGAGCAGTTCTTC. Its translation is CASGRTSYNEQFF.

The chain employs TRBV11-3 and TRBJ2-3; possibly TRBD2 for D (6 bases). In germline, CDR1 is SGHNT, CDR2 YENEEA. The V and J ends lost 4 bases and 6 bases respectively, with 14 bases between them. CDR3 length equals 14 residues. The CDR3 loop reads CASSSLGGGDTQYF. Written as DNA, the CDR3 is TGTGCCAGCAGCTCCCTCGGGGGTGGCGATACGCAGTATTTT. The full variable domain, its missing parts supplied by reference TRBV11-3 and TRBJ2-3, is EAGVVQSPRYKIIEKKQPVAFWCNPISGHNTLYWYLQNLGQGPELLIRYENEEAVDDSQLPKDRFSAERLKGVDSTLKIQPAELGDSAVYLCASSSLGGGDTQYFGPGTRLTVL.

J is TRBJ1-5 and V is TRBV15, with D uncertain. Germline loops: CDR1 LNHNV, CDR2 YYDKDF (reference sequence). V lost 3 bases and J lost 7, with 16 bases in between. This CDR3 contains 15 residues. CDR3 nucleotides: TGTGCCACCAGCAGTACTGGAGGACGGGGACAGCCCCAGCATTTT. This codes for CATSSTGGRGQPQHF.

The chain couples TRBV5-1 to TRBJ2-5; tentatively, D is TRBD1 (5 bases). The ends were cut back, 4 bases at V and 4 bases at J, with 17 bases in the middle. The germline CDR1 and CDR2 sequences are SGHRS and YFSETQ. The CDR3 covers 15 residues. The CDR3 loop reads CASSRGRGARETQYF. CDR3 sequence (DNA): TGCGCCAGCAGCAGGGGCCGCGGCGCCCGAGAGACCCAGTACTTC.

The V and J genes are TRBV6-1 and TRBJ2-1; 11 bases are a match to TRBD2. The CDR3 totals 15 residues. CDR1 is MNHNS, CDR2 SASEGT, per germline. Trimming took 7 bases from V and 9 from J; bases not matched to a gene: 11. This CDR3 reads CASTSVGTSGGEQFF. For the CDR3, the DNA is TGTGCCAGCACCTCCGTCGGGACTAGCGGTGGTGAGCAGTTCTTC.

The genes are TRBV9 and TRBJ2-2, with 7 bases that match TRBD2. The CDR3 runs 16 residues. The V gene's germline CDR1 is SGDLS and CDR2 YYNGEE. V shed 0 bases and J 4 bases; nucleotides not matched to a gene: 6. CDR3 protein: CASSVARGRGTGELFF. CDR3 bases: TGTGCCAGCAGCGTAGCTCGGGGGAGGGGCACCGGGGAGCTGTTTTTT.

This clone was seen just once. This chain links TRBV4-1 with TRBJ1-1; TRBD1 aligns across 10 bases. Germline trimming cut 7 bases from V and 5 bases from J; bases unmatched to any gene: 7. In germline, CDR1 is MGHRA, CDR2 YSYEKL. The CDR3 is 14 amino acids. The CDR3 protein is CASTPDRGLTEAFF. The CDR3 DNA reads TGCGCCAGCACCCCAGACAGGGGGCTTACTGAAGCTTTCTTT.

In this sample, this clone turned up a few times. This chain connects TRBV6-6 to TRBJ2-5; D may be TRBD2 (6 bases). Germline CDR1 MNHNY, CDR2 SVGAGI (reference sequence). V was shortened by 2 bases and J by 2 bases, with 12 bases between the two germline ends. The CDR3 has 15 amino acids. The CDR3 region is CASSYGGGLQETQYF. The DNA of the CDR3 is TGTGCCAGCAGTTACGGGGGAGGACTTCAAGAGACCCAGTACTTC.

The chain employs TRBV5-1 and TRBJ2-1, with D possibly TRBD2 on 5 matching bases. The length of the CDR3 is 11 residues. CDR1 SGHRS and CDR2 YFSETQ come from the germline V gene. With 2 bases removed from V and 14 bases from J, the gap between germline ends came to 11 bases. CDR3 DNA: TGCGCCAGCAGCTTAGGGCTAGCCAAGTTCTTC. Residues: CASSLGLAKFF. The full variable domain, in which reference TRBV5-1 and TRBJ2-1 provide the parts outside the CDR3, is KAGVTQTPRYLIKTRGQQVTLSCSPISGHRSVSWYQQTPGQGLQFLFEYFSETQRNKGNFPGRFSGRQFSNSRSEMNVSTLELGDSALYLCASSLGLAKFFGPGTRLTVL.

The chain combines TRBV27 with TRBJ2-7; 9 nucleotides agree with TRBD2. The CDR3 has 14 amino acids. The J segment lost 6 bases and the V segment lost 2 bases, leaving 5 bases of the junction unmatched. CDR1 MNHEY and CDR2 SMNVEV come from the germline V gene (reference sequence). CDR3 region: CASSLRLGLAEQYF. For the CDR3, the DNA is TGTGCCAGCAGTTTACGTCTGGGACTAGCCGAGCAGTACTTC.

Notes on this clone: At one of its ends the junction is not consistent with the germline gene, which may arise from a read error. CDR3 protein: CANSYQLGGTDTQYF. The CDR3 DNA reads as TGTGCCAACAGTTACCAACTGGGGGGTACAGATACGCAGTATTTT. The gene calls are TRBV27 and TRBJ2-3; D is perhaps TRBD2 (6 bases). Germline-derived CDR1 and CDR2 are MNHEY and SMNVEV (reference sequence). The CDR3 has 15 amino acids.

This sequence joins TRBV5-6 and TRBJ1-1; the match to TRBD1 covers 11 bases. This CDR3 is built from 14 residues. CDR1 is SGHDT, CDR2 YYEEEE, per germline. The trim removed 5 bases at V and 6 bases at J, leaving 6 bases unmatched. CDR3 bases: TGTGCCAGCAGGCGGGGACAGGGGGGAGCTGAAGCTTTCTTT. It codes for CASRRGQGGAEAFF.

The CDR3 DNA sequence: TGTGCCAGCAGATCACCGGGACAGGTTACAGATACGCAGTATTTT. Translating it yields CASRSPGQVTDTQYF. The rearrangement links TRBV28 to TRBJ2-3; 8 bases are shared with TRBD1. The CDR3 loop spans 15 amino acids. V lost 6 bases, J lost 3 bases, and 8 bases stayed unmatched. Looked up from germline, CDR1 is MDHEN and CDR2 is SYDVKM.

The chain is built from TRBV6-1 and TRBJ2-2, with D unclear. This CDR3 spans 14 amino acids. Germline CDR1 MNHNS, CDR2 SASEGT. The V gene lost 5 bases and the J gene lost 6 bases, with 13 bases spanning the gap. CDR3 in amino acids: CASSPPTWAGELFF. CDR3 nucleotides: TGTGCCAGCAGTCCCCCGACTTGGGCCGGGGAGCTGTTTTTT.

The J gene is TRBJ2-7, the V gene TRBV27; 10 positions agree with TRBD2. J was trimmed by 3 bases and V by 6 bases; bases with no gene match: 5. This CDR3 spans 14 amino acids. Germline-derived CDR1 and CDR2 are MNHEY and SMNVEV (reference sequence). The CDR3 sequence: CASSRLAGFYEQYF. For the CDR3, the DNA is TGTGCCAGCAGCCGACTAGCGGGTTTCTACGAGCAGTACTTC.